The clone carrying this T cell receptor (beta chain) was seen at least ten times. The antigen remains undetermined. From the 5' RACE reads, TCRdb called clonotypes with MiXCR, one entry per CDR3 protein. The sample contains about 250,000 distinct CDR3 sequences, about 10% of which appear only once. The sample belongs to a study of CD8 T cells in ankylosing spondylitis. Findings and limits, study-wide: With a CD8+ phenotype, disease-linked clones were relatively rare in peripheral blood. Apparently characteristic of ankylosing spondylitis blood was a TCR beta motif (fewer than 10 highly homologous variants). There was reportedly significant enrichment of clones that were disease-linked in matched ankylosing spondylitis synovial fluid.

CDR1 and CDR2 (germline): SGHRS, YFSETQ. This CDR3 contains 14 residues. The germline V and J ends were trimmed by 2 bases and 5 bases, with 13 bases remaining between them. This receptor was taken from a male donor with ankylosing spondylitis or in good health (not recorded which). The chain joins TRBV5-1 to TRBJ1-1, with a tentative D call TRBD1 (5 bases). Input material: blood, either unsorted or a sorted T cell fraction (not recorded which). CDR3 in amino acids: CASSFQGALTEAFF. The CDR3 nucleotides read TGCGCCAGCAGCTTTCAAGGGGCGCTTACTGAAGCTTTCTTT. Together with reference TRBV5-1 and TRBJ1-1, the CDR3 gives the full variable domain: KAGVTQTPRYLIKTRGQQVTLSCSPISGHRSVSWYQQTPGQGLQFLFEYFSETQRNKGNFPGRFSGRQFSNSRSEMNVSTLELGDSALYLCASSFQGALTEAFFGQGTRLTVV.